This T cell receptor beta chain was recorded in a study of cytomegalovirus exposure and HLA in healthy donors. Study-level results: An analysis was carried out later, and it reportedly showed fewer N-insertions in an Asian-associated ancestry cluster than the 666-donor mean. A later analysis found TCR association rates differed by HLA locus, highest for DRB1 and lowest for HLA-C. In a later analysis, a missense DCLRE1C variant was linked to TCR beta V- and J-gene trimming. The authors judged a highly shared variant cluster likely a sequencing artifact.

Primers: 60 Vbeta forward and 13 Jbeta reverse. Profiling relied on immunoSEQ multiplex PCR, and the TCRdb table lists in-frame clones only, not all of them. The table records 150,000 or so clones, 64% of them present only once. To note about this clone: What it recognizes is unknown.

The sequence came from a woman in her twenties or thirties in good health and CMV-seropositive. Sequenced: PBMCs.

The DNA for the CDR3 is TGCAGCGTCGATAGGGGGGGGGCTGAGCAGTTCTTC. Translation: CSVDRGGAEQFF. The chain couples TRBV29-1 to TRBJ2-1; tentative D call: TRBD2 (7 bases). Deletions cut 6 bases from V and 9 bases from J, with 15 bases between. CDR3 length: 12 residues. The germline V gene encodes CDR1 SQVTM and CDR2 ANQGSEA.